The rows below give T cell receptor beta chains drawn from one sample of a study of blood T cell repertoires in COVID-19. Method: immunoSEQ multiplex PCR; TCRdb's copy keeps in-frame clones and lacks some. The sample carries under 200,000 clones, 80% recorded once. Material for sequencing was PBMCs or T cells enriched from blood (not recorded which). The origin of the receptors is a woman aged 60-70 years who had recovered from COVID-19. The CDR3 runs from the conserved cysteine through the conserved F or W. D genes are given only for firm matches. Size is stated for part of the rows, as once, few or many counts, or as a class when the clone is expanded.

J | size | D | V | DNA | CDR3
TRBJ1-5 | once | TRBD1 | TRBV15 | TGTGCCACCAGCAGAGAACAGGGGAATCAGCCCCAGCATTTT | CATSREQGNQPQHF
TRBJ1-5 | - | TRBD1 | TRBV27 | TGTGCCAGCAGTTCCGTCTTAGACAGGGGTAGCAATCAGCCCCAGCATTTT | CASSSVLDRGSNQPQHF
TRBJ2-3 | once | - | TRBV6-5 | TGTGCCAGCCGGGTACGCAGCACAGATACGCAGTATTTT | CASRVRSTDTQYF
TRBJ1-1 | - | - | TRBV10-3 | TGTGCCATCAGTGAGTCGAGGGTGGGGAACACTGAAGCTTTCTTT | CAISESRVGNTEAFF
TRBJ2-3 | - | TRBD2 | TRBV4-1 | TGCGCCAGCAGTCTAGCGGGGACCACAGATACGCAGTATTTT | CASSLAGTTDTQYF
TRBJ1-2 | - | TRBD1 | TRBV6-5 | TGTGCCAGCCTACCTCCGGGACAGGGGAACTATGGCTACACCTTC | CASLPPGQGNYGYTF
TRBJ1-1 | - | - | TRBV6-2/TRBV6-3 | TGTGCCAGCAGTCCGAAACCCCTTGGCTGGCGGTTAACTGAAGCTTTCTTT | CASSPKPLGWRLTEAFF
TRBJ1-5 | - | - | TRBV6-5 | TGTGCCAGCGGGTTCGGGCAGGGACTTCCCCAGCATTTT | CASGFGQGLPQHF
TRBJ1-2 | - | - | TRBV27 | TGTGCCAGCAGTCCTGCGGGGGTGTCTTTCTATGGCTACACCTTC | CASSPAGVSFYGYTF
TRBJ2-7 | - | - | TRBV29-1 | TGCAGCGTTTTATCAGGGGTCACCTACGAGCAGTACTTC | CSVLSGVTYEQYF
TRBJ2-7 | - | TRBD2 | TRBV9 | TGTGCCAGCAGCGTGGCTAGCGGGGGCCCCTACGAGCAGTACTTC | CASSVASGGPYEQYF
TRBJ1-2 | - | TRBD1 | TRBV18 | TGTGCCAGCTCCCACAGGACAGGGGGTTCTAACTATGGCTACACCTTC | CASSHRTGGSNYGYTF
TRBJ1-1 | - | - | TRBV6-5 | TGTGCCAGCAGTCAGGGTTCGAACACTGAAGCTTTCTTT | CASSQGSNTEAFF
TRBJ1-5 | few | - | TRBV12-3/TRBV12-4 | TGTGCCAGCAGTTTCGGTCAGCCCCAGCATTTT | CASSFGQPQHF
TRBJ1-2 | - | - | TRBV19 | TGTGCCAGTAGTTCGGCGGCCTATGGCTACACCTTC | CASSSAAYGYTF
TRBJ2-7 | - | - | TRBV12-3/TRBV12-4 | TGTGCCAGCAGTTTGGCCGGGGGATACGAGCAGTACTTC | CASSLAGGYEQYF
TRBJ1-2 | - | - | TRBV3-1/TRBV3-2 | TGTGCCAGCAGTGCCGGGACAACTAACTATGGCTACACCTTC | CASSAGTTNYGYTF
TRBJ2-7 | - | - | TRBV30 | TGTGCCTGGAGGGGAGCCCCCAGGGGTATATACGAGCAGTACTTC | CAWRGAPRGIYEQYF
TRBJ2-3 | - | TRBD1 | TRBV24-1 | TGTGCCACCAGTGACCCCGGGACAGGGACAGATACGCAGTATTTT | CATSDPGTGTDTQYF
TRBJ1-5 | - | - | TRBV7-9 | TGTGCCAGCAGCTTACCAGGGAATCAGCCCCAGCATTTT | CASSLPGNQPQHF
TRBJ1-2 | - | TRBD1 | TRBV7-8 | TGTGCCAGCAGCTTAAGGGGGCGCTCTTCTAACTATGGCTACACCTTC | CASSLRGRSSNYGYTF
TRBJ2-1 | once | TRBD2 | TRBV6-6 | TGTGCCAGCACGGAGACTAGCAGCCCCAATGAGCAGTTCTTC | CASTETSSPNEQFF
TRBJ2-5 | - | - | TRBV21-1 | TGTGCCAGCAGCAACCGACTAGCACCCCCGTGTCCGTACTTC | CASSNRLAPPCPYF
TRBJ1-5 | - | - | TRBV27 | TGTGCCAGCAGTTTCTTTCAGCCCCAGCATTTT | CASSFFQPQHF
TRBJ2-4 | - | TRBD2 | TRBV27 | TGTGCCAGCAGGCCCGGTGGCGGGGGGTATTCCAAAAACATTCAGTACTTC | CASRPGGGGYSKNIQYF
TRBJ2-1 | few | - | TRBV7-3 | TGTGCCAGCAGTAGGGGGGGCCAGCAGTTCTTC | CASSRGGQQFF
TRBJ2-3 | - | TRBD2 | TRBV3-1/TRBV3-2 | TGTGCCAGCAGCCAAGTCCGCTTTAGCGGGGGAAGGACAGATACGCAGTATTTT | CASSQVRFSGGRTDTQYF
TRBJ2-1 | - | TRBD2 | TRBV19 | TGTGCCAGTACGACTAGCGGGGTATACAATGAGCAGTTCTTC | CASTTSGVYNEQFF
TRBJ1-2 | - | TRBD1 | TRBV19 | TGTGCCAGTAGTATGGGGACAGGGGGCCGCTATGGCTACACCTTC | CASSMGTGGRYGYTF
TRBJ2-2 | - | - | TRBV29-1 | TGCAGCGCTGACAAGAACACCGGGGAGCTGTTTTTT | CSADKNTGELFF
TRBJ1-1 | few | TRBD1 | TRBV11-2 | TGTGCCAGCAGCGCGCTGACAGGGGGCACTGAAGCTTTCTTT | CASSALTGGTEAFF
TRBJ2-2 | - | TRBD2 | TRBV11-2 | TGTGCCAGCAGCTTAGATCGGCCCCTGGGACTAGCGGGGGGGACTGGGGAGCTGTTTTTT | CASSLDRPLGLAGGTGELFF
TRBJ2-2 | - | TRBD1 | TRBV27 | TGTGCCAGCAGTTTATCGCCACAGGGGGCCTCCGGGGAGCTGTTTTTT | CASSLSPQGASGELFF
TRBJ1-6 | - | TRBD1 | TRBV12-3/TRBV12-4 | TGTGCCAGCACCTTGGGGGGACAGAGACCCCTCCACTTT | CASTLGGQRPLHF
TRBJ2-7 | - | TRBD2 | TRBV5-4 | TGTGCCAGCAGCTTTAGGAGCGGGGGCTCCTACGAGCAGTACTTC | CASSFRSGGSYEQYF
TRBJ1-3 | - | - | TRBV18 | TGTGCCAGCTCACCTCAATCCTCTGGAAACACCATATATTTT | CASSPQSSGNTIYF
TRBJ1-4 | many | TRBD1 | TRBV19 | TGTGCCAGCAACAGGGGGCCTAATGAAAAACTGTTTTTT | CASNRGPNEKLFF
TRBJ1-1 | - | TRBD1 | TRBV12-3/TRBV12-4 | TGTGCCAGCAGTTCACAGGGGACCACTGAAGCTTTCTTT | CASSSQGTTEAFF
TRBJ1-4 | - | TRBD1 | TRBV30 | TGTGCCTGGAGCCCCGACAGGGGTATGGTTGAAAAACTGTTTTTT | CAWSPDRGMVEKLFF
TRBJ1-1 | - | - | TRBV5-1 | TGCGCCAGCAGCTTGGCCAGGGGACCCATGAACACTGAAGCTTTCTTT | CASSLARGPMNTEAFF
TRBJ2-4 | - | - | TRBV7-3 | TGTGCCAGCAGCGCCTTAGGGGGACGGGACATTCAGTACTTC | CASSALGGRDIQYF
TRBJ2-2 | - | TRBD1 | TRBV11-2 | TGTGCCAGCAGCTTGGTGGGACAGAGCACCGGGGAGCTGTTTTTT | CASSLVGQSTGELFF
TRBJ1-4 | - | TRBD1 | TRBV3-1/TRBV3-2 | TGTGCCAGCAGCCAAGGCCTCCAACAGGGGGCAAGGGAAAAACTGTTTTTT | CASSQGLQQGAREKLFF
TRBJ2-7 | - | - | TRBV25-1 | TGTGCCAGCAGTGACAGCTACGAGCAGTACTTC | CASSDSYEQYF
TRBJ1-6 | - | TRBD1 | TRBV7-2 | TGTGCCAGCAGCTCGAGCTCTGGACAGGGGAGCTCCTATAATTCACCCCTCCACTTT | CASSSSSGQGSSYNSPLHF
TRBJ1-2 | - | - | TRBV4-1 | TGCGCCAGCACCCCTCTGACTGACCGCGTAGTTGCTAACTATGGCTACACCTTC | CASTPLTDRVVANYGYTF
TRBJ1-2 | once | - | TRBV4-1 | TGCGCCAGCAGCCCCGAACCAGTCTATGGCTACACCTTC | CASSPEPVYGYTF
TRBJ2-3 | once | TRBD1 | TRBV5-1 | TGCGCCAGCAGCTCCGGACAGGGGGCGTATTTT | CASSSGQGAYF
TRBJ2-3 | - | TRBD1 | TRBV9 | TGTGCCAGCAGCGTTGACAGGGGGGCAGATACGCAGTATTTT | CASSVDRGADTQYF
TRBJ1-6 | - | TRBD1 | TRBV7-2 | TGTGCCAGCAGCGGGTCAGGGGGAGGATCACCCCTCCACTTT | CASSGSGGGSPLHF
TRBJ2-7 | - | - | TRBV23-1 | TGCGCCAGCAGTCCCGGGCAGGGGTTCTACGAGCAGTACTTC | CASSPGQGFYEQYF
TRBJ2-2 | few | - | TRBV19 | TGTGCCAGTACCCCCAGTTACGGGGAGCTGTTTTTT | CASTPSYGELFF
TRBJ2-2 | - | TRBD2 | TRBV10-2 | TGCGCCAGCAGGACTAGCGGGGGGGGCACCGGGGAGCTGTTTTTT | CASRTSGGGTGELFF
TRBJ1-2 | - | - | TRBV2 | TGTGCCAGCAGGGCCGGGAACTATGGCTACACCTTC | CASRAGNYGYTF
TRBJ2-2 | - | - | TRBV2 | TGTGCCAGCAGTGATAGAAGAGAGGCCGGGGAGCTGTTTTTT | CASSDRREAGELFF
TRBJ2-3 | - | TRBD2 | TRBV27 | TGTGCCAGCAGTTTTCTGGCGGGGGGCCTTGGGGATACGCAGTATTTT | CASSFLAGGLGDTQYF
TRBJ2-2 | - | - | TRBV18 | TGTGCCAGCTCACCAATGCAGGGGAGATCAACCGGGGAGCTGTTTTTT | CASSPMQGRSTGELFF
TRBJ2-1 | - | - | TRBV6-1 | TGTGCCAGCAGTGAACAGGGGACATACAATGAGCAGTTCTTC | CASSEQGTYNEQFF